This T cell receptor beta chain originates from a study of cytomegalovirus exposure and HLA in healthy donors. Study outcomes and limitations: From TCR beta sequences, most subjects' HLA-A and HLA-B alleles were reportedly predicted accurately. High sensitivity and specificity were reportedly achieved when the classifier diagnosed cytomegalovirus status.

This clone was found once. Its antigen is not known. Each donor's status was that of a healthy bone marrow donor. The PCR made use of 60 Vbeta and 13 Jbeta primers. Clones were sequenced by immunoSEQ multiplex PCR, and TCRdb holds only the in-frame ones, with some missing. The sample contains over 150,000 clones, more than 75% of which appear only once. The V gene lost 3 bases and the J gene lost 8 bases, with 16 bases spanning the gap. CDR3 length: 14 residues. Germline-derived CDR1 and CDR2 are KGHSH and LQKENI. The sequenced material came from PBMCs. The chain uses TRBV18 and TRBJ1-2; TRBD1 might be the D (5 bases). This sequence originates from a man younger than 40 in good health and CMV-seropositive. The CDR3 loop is CASSPTWGTHGYTF. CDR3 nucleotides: TGTGCCAGCTCACCGACGTGGGGGACTCACGGCTACACCTTC.